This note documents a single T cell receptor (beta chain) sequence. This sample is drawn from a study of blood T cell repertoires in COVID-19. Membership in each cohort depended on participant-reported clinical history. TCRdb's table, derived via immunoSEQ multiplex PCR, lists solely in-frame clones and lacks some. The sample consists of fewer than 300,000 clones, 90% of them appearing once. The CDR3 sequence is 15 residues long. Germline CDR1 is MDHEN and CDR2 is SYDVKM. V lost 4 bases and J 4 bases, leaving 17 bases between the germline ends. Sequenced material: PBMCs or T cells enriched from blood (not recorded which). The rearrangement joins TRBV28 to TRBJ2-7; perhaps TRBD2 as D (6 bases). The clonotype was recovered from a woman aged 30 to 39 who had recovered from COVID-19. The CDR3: CASSSPPSGDYEQYF. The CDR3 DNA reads TGTGCCAGCAGTTCCCCCCCCTCGGGGGATTACGAGCAGTACTTC.